Given below is one T cell receptor beta chain in context. Per the authors' pipeline: Estimated nucleated cell counts came from reference gene primer amplification. Data came from immunoSEQ multiplex PCR; TCRdb stores just in-frame clones and leaves some out. The V and J calls and clone size were taken over from that table, and D and trimming were inferred from the DNA. The profile shows 15,000 to 20,000 clones, around nine tenths of them singletons. The CDR3 loop spans 14 amino acids. The ends were cut back, 3 bases at V and 0 bases at J, with 9 bases in the middle. Germline loops: CDR1 DFQATT, CDR2 SNEGSKA (reference sequence). This sample was taken from a study of blood T cell repertoires in COVID-19. About the study: The United States, Italy and Spain provided the acute and convalescent COVID-19 samples.

This sequence was found in a human donor in a cohort sampled during active COVID-19. Sequences were obtained from peripheral blood. The V gene is TRBV20-1, the J gene TRBJ1-3; D is ambiguous. The CDR3 spells CSASSRSSGNTIYF. DNA of the CDR3: TGCAGTGCTAGTAGTCGCAGCTCTGGAAACACCATATATTTT.